The rows below give T cell receptor beta chains drawn from one sample of a study of T cell responses to AZD1222 COVID-19 vaccine. Only in-frame clones appear in the TCRdb table, and some are missing; sequencing was by immunoSEQ multiplex PCR. The data contain 100,000 or so clones, more than 75% of them seen just once; the ten biggest clones take up around 9.1%. The source material was peripheral blood, sampled on day 0 of AZD1222 vaccination. These receptor sequences come from an adult in good health. Each CDR3 is given with its conserved first and last residue. D genes are given only for firm matches. For some rows the clone size is stated as once, few or many, or as a class when expanded; others skip it.

NA | TRBJ1-1 | NA | TRBV29-1 | TGCAGCGTTGAAGACCCGACAGTTCGTAACACTGAAGCTTTCTTT | CSVEDPTVRNTEAFF
NA | TRBJ2-3 | NA | TRBV19 | TGTGCCAGTAGTCTCGGACGTTCGTCAGATACGCAGTATTTT | CASSLGRSSDTQYF
NA | TRBJ1-2 | NA | TRBV12-3/TRBV12-4 | TGTGCCAGCAGTTTGCGGATCCCTGGCTACACCTTC | CASSLRIPGYTF
TRBD2 | TRBJ2-1 | NA | TRBV3-1/TRBV3-2 | TGTGCCAGCAGCCAGGTTTTGAGGACGGGAGGGTACAATGAGCAGTTCTTC | CASSQVLRTGGYNEQFF
NA | TRBJ2-4 | NA | TRBV7-3 | TGTGCCAGCAGCTCTTCAGGGTCTGACAACATTCAGTACTTC | CASSSSGSDNIQYF
NA | TRBJ1-6 | NA | TRBV3-1/TRBV3-2 | TGTGCCAGCAGCCCCAACCGGGGGGGGAATTCACCCCTCCACTTT | CASSPNRGGNSPLHF
TRBD2 | TRBJ2-2 | once | TRBV28 | TGTGCCAGCAGGGAAACTAGCGGGCGTAACACCGGGGAGCTGTTTTTT | CASRETSGRNTGELFF
NA | TRBJ2-2 | NA | TRBV6-5 | TGTGCCAGCAGGGAGAGGGAATCCGGGGAGCTGTTTTTT | CASRERESGELFF
NA | TRBJ2-5 | NA | TRBV27 | TGTGCCAGCAGTTTATCGGCTACGCGGCTCAGGGAGACCCAGTACTTC | CASSLSATRLRETQYF
NA | TRBJ2-6 | few | TRBV28 | TGTGCCAGCAGTTTGTCTGGGGCCAACGTCCTGACTTTC | CASSLSGANVLTF
TRBD1 | TRBJ1-2 | few | TRBV2 | TGTGCCAGCAGACCGACAGGGCTCTGGTATGGCTACACCTTC | CASRPTGLWYGYTF
TRBD2 | TRBJ2-3 | NA | TRBV19 | TGTGCCAGTAGTCCCGGACTAGCGGGAGTATTCCCGCCAGATACGCAGTATTTT | CASSPGLAGVFPPDTQYF
NA | TRBJ2-2 | NA | TRBV7-3 | TGTGCCAGCAGCTTAATGTCCCGAGCGACCGGGGAGCTGTTTTTT | CASSLMSRATGELFF